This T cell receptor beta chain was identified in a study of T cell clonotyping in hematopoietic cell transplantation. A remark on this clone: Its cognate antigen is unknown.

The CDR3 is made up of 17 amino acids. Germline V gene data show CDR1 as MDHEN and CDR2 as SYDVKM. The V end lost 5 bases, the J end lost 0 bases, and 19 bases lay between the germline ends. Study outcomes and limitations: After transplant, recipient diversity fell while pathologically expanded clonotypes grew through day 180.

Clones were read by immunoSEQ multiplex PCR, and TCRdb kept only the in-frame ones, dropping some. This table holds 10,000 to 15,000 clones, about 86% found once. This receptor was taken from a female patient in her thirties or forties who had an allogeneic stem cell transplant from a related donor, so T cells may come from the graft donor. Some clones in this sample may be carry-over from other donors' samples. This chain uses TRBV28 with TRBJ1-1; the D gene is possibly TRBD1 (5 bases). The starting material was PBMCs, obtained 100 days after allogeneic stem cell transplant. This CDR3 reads CASSTGTYFKMNTEAFF. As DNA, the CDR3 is TGTGCCAGCAGTACCGGGACCTACTTTAAGATGAACACTGAAGCTTTCTTT.